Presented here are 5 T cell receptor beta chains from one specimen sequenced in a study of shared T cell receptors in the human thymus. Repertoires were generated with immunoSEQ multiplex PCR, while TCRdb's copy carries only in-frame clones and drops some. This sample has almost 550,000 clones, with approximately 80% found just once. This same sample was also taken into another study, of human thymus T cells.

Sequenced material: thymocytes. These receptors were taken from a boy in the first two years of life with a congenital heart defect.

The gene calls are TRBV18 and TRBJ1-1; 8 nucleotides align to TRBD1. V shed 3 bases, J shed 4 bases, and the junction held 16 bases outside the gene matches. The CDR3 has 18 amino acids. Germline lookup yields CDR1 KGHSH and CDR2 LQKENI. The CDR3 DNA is TGTGCCAGCTCACCGGGAATACACAGGGGGAAGGGTGCCACTGAAGCTTTCTTT. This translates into CASSPGIHRGKGATEAFF.

This CDR3 is CASSLVQTPSQETQYF. The CDR3 DNA sequence: TGTGCCAGCAGCTTGGTGCAGACTCCGAGCCAAGAGACCCAGTACTTC. V and J are TRBV7-8 and TRBJ2-5, with D uncertain. Trimming removed 3 bases from V and 1 base from J, with 15 bases in between. The CDR3 is made up of 16 amino acids. The germline V gene has CDR1 SGHVS and CDR2 FQNEAQ.

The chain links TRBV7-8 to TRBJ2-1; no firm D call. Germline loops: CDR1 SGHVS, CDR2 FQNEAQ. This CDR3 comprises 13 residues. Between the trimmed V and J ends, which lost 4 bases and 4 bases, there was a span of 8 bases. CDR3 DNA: TGTGCCAGCAGCTATAACTATTACAATGAGCAGTTCTTC. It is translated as CASSYNYYNEQFF. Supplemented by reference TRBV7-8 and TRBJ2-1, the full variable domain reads GAGVSQSPRYKVAKRGQDVALRCDPISGHVSLFWYQQALGQGPEFLTYFQNEAQLDKSGLPSDRFFAERPEGSVSTLKIQRTQQEDSAVYLCASSYNYYNEQFFGPGTRLTVL.

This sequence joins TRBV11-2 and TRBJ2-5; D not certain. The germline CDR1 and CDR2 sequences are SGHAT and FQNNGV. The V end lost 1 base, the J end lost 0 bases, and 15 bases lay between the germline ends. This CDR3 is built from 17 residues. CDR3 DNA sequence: TGTGCCAGCAGCTTAGTTGGGCTAAGGTGGGACCAAGAGACCCAGTACTTC. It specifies CASSLVGLRWDQETQYF.

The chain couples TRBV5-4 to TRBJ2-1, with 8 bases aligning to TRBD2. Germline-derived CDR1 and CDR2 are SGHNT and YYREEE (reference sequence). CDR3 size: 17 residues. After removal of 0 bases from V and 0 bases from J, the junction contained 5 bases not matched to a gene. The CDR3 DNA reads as TGTGCCAGCAGCTTGGAGGCGGGAGGCTTCTCCTACAATGAGCAGTTCTTC. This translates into CASSLEAGGFSYNEQFF.